The sequence of this T cell receptor beta chain was determined in a study of technical replicates of blood from a handful of donors (dated by TCRdb to 2016 to 2017). Remarks on this clone: Its antigen remains unidentified. Per-base qualities were not stored, and no clone one base away is much larger.

Receptor amplification or capture employed the immunoSEQ multiplex PCR assay. Not all clones reach the TCRdb copy of this immuneACCESS table, which keeps in-frame sequences only. Checked studies attribute under half of the gap to unresolved V genes and leave the rest unexplained. The sample table shows approximately 82,000 clones, and 90% to 95% are seen once. About 0.25% of the sample goes to the ten largest clones. The germline V gene specifies SGHRS as CDR1 and YFSETQ as CDR2. Counted from cysteine to phenylalanine, this CDR3 has 14 amino acids. Left in the record is the CDR3 DNA by itself, 42 bases read in frame from the first base. V was cut back by 4 bases and J by 2 bases, leaving a gap of 13 bases between them.

This sequence originates from a human donor in good health. The sample was T cells isolated from PBMCs. The chain is made from TRBV5-1 and TRBJ2-7, with no confident D gene call. The nucleotides are TGCGCCAGCAGCCCCCCCGACACCACCTACGAGCAGTACTTC. Its protein product is CASSPPDTTYEQYF.